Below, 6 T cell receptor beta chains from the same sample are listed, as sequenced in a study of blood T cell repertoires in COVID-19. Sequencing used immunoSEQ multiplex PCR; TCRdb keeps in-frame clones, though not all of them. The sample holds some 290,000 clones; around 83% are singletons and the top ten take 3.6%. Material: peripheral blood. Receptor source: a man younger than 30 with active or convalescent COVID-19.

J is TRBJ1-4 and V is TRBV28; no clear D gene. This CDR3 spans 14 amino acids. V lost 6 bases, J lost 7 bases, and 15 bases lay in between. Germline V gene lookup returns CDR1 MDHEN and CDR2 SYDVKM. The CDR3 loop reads CASSHPTWSEKLFF. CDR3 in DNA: TGTGCCAGCAGCCACCCTACTTGGTCTGAAAAACTGTTTTTT. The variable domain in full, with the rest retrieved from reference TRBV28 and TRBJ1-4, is DVKVTQSSRYLVKRTGEKVFLECVQDMDHENMFWYRQDPGLGLRLIYFSYDVKMKEKGDIPEGYSVSREKKERFSLILESASTNQTSMYLCASSHPTWSEKLFFGSGTQLSVL.

The CDR3 nucleotides read TGCAGCGTTACAGGGGGCCCCGATAATTCACCCCTCCACTTT. This codes for CSVTGGPDNSPLHF. The rearrangement links TRBV29-1 to TRBJ1-6, with 9 bases lining up with TRBD1. Germline V gene lookup returns CDR1 SQVTM and CDR2 ANQGSEA. Trimming cost V 5 bases and J 5 bases; bases outside gene matches: 4. There are 14 residues in the CDR3.

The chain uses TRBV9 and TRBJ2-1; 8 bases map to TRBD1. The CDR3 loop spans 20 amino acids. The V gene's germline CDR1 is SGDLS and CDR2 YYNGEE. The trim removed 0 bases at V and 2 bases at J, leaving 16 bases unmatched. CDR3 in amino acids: CASSVAWEQGATLTYNEQFF. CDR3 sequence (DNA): TGTGCCAGCAGCGTAGCTTGGGAGCAGGGGGCTACCCTTACCTACAATGAGCAGTTCTTC.

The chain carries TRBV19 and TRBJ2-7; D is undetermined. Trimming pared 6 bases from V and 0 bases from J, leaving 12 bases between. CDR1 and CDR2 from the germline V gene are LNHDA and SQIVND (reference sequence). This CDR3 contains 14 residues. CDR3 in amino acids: CASRERKSSYEQYF. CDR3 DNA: TGTGCCAGTAGGGAGCGTAAGAGCTCCTACGAGCAGTACTTC. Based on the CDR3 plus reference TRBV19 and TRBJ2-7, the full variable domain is DGGITQSPKYLFRKEGQNVTLSCEQNLNHDAMYWYRQDPGQGLRLIYYSQIVNDFQKGDIAEGYSVSREKKESFPLTVTSAQKNPTAFYLCASRERKSSYEQYFGPGTRLTVT.

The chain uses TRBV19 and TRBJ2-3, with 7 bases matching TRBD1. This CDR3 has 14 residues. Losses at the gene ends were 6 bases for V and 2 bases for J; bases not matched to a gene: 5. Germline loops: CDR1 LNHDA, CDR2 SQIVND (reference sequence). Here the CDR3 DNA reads TGTGCCAGTAGCACACAGGGGTACACAGATACGCAGTATTTT. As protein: CASSTQGYTDTQYF.

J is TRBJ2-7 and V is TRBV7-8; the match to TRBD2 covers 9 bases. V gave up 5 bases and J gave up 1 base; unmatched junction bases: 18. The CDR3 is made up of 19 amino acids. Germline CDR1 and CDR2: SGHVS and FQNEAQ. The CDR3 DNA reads TGTGCCAGCAGCCCGTTAGCGGGAGCCCGGAGGACCCCTTCCTACGAGCAGTACTTC. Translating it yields CASSPLAGARRTPSYEQYF.